This T cell receptor beta chain emerged from a study of T cell repertoires in cytomegalovirus infection. Study background: Public TCR beta signatures indicated both CMV infection and matching HLA type.

This clonotype showed up just a few times. Antigen unknown. Findings and limits, study-wide: CMV-specific TCR beta clonotypes restricted by HLA-C were the ones dominating the ex vivo response. Of the TCR beta families, the public ones yielded a cumulative frequency that identified carriers of CMV plus the relevant HLA.

TCRdb called the reads again in MiXCR, with one record for every CDR3 protein. The repertoire holds some 450,000 distinct CDR3 sequences, with roughly 30% as singletons. The V end lost 4 bases, the J end lost 5 bases, and 14 bases lay between the germline ends. CDR3 size: 14 residues. Germline CDR1 reads SGHNT; CDR2 reads YYREEE (reference sequence). The receptor comes from a human donor in good health (CMV status not recorded). Some clones in this sample may be carry-over from other donors' samples. This rearrangement joins TRBV5-4 to TRBJ2-3; D possibly matches TRBD1 or TRBD2 (6 bases each). The source material was PBMCs. In DNA form, the CDR3 reads TGTGCCAGCAGCCCCCGGACAGCGGGAGATACGCAGTATTTT. Its protein product is CASSPRTAGDTQYF.